This T cell receptor (beta chain) was identified in a study of cytomegalovirus exposure and HLA in healthy donors. This PCR relied on a set of 60 Vbeta primers and 13 Jbeta primers. Under the authors' procedure: A follow-up analysis tallied some 80 million unique TCR beta chains, roughly 11 million shared. Sequenced by immunoSEQ multiplex PCR; TCRdb stores in-frame clones only, minus some. Clonal size and the V and J genes are those of that table, whereas D and trimming came from the DNA. The table shows some 180,000 clones, with 84% occurring only once. The CDR3 is made up of 16 amino acids. CDR1 and CDR2 (germline): SGHTA, FQGNSA. Trimming removed 1 base from V and 1 base from J; junction bases left unmatched: 0. Findings and caveats of the study: Roughly 170 TCR beta chains were listed as cytomegalovirus-associated. A later analysis found common viral pathogens apparently linked to several of the most significant clusters.

Notes on this clone: Its matching antigen is unknown.

This sequence joins TRBV7-2 and TRBJ2-5; 13 nucleotides align to TRBD2. The sample consisted of PBMCs. This clonotype was sampled from a girl under 10 years old in good health and CMV-seropositive. The CDR3 DNA reads as TGTGCCAGCAGCTTAGGGACTAGCGGGGGCCAAGAGACCCAGTACTTC. Its protein product is CASSLGTSGGQETQYF. Looking up the rest from reference TRBV7-2 and TRBJ2-5 gives the full variable domain: GAGVSQSPSNKVTEKGKDVELRCDPISGHTALYWYRQSLGQGLEFLIYFQGNSAPDKSGLPSDRFSAERTGGSVSTLTIQRTQQEDSAVYLCASSLGTSGGQETQYFGPGTRLLVL.